Below are 10 T cell receptor beta chains sequenced from a single sample in a study of blood T cell repertoires in COVID-19. Here immunoSEQ multiplex PCR was the method, and the copy in TCRdb shows in-frame clones only, minus some. Of 100,000 to 150,000 clones in the sample, around 80% were seen once. The sequencing sample was made of peripheral blood. Source of these receptors: a man aged 40-49 years with active or convalescent COVID-19.

The chain is built from TRBV7-2 and TRBJ2-2; possible D gene TRBD2, 6 bases. CDR1 and CDR2 (germline): SGHTA, FQGNSA. This CDR3 has 15 residues. Trimming left V 4 bases short and J 0 bases short, with 9 bases between. The CDR3 here is CASSSGSANTGELFF. The CDR3 DNA reads TGTGCCAGCAGCTCCGGGAGCGCGAACACCGGGGAGCTGTTTTTT.

The chain couples TRBV10-3 to TRBJ2-5; 11 nucleotides align to TRBD1. The junction had 13 bases not matched to a gene; V was cut back by 10 bases and J by 9 bases. Germline V CDR1 and CDR2: ENHRY, SYGVKD. CDR3 length: 14 residues. The CDR3, as DNA: TGTGCCACGTGGGGACAGGGGGTCTCAGGGGCCCAGTACTTC. Protein product: CATWGQGVSGAQYF.

The chain has TRBV19 and TRBJ1-1; D not certain. The CDR3 is 14 residues long. The germline V and J ends were trimmed by 3 bases and 0 bases, with 8 bases remaining between them. Germline V gene data show CDR1 as LNHDA and CDR2 as SQIVND (reference sequence). The CDR3 loop reads CASSIAAVNTEAFF. Written as DNA, the CDR3 is TGTGCCAGTAGTATCGCGGCGGTGAACACTGAAGCTTTCTTT.

As concerns this clone: Relative to the germline gene, one junction end is altered; a read error may explain this. The genes are TRBV5-6 and TRBJ1-2; 9 bases align to TRBD1. The CDR3 totals 15 residues. Germline V CDR1 and CDR2: SGHDT, YYEEEE. The CDR3 DNA follows: TGTGCCAGCACGCCTTTACTTCGGACAGGGGACTTTTGGGTCTTC. It specifies CASTPLLRTGDFWVF.

This clone has ten or more counts. CDR3 nucleotide sequence: TGCGCCAGCAGCTTGGCCGTCGCGAACACCGGGGAGCTGTTTTTT. It specifies CASSLAVANTGELFF. This chain uses TRBV5-1 with TRBJ2-2, with D unresolved. The germline V gene has CDR1 SGHRS and CDR2 YFSETQ. This CDR3 region has 15 residues. V gave up 0 bases and J gave up 0 bases, with 6 bases separating them.

The J gene is TRBJ1-1, the V gene TRBV5-1; 7 positions agree with TRBD1. This CDR3 region has 13 residues. The germline gives CDR1 SGHRS, CDR2 YFSETQ. V was pared by 4 bases and J by 5 bases, with 5 bases of the junction left unmatched. The CDR3 DNA is TGCGCCAGCAGCCAAGACAGGGTTACTGAAGCTTTCTTT. Residues: CASSQDRVTEAFF.

This chain uses TRBV19 with TRBJ2-7; D might be TRBD1 (6 bases). Germline V lookup: CDR1 LNHDA, CDR2 SQIVND (reference sequence). The V gene lost 1 base and the J gene lost 2 bases, with 12 bases spanning the gap. CDR3 length equals 15 residues. CDR3 protein: CASSIAGTKTYEQYF. As DNA, the CDR3 is TGTGCCAGTAGTATAGCCGGGACAAAAACCTACGAGCAGTACTTC.

This clone has a handful of counts. The gene calls are TRBV6-5 and TRBJ1-3; D might be TRBD1 (5 bases). Between the trimmed V and J ends, which lost 5 bases and 0 bases, there was a span of 11 bases. CDR3 length: 15 residues. CDR1 is MNHEY, CDR2 SVGAGI, per germline. The CDR3 DNA sequence: TGTGCCAGCAGTCCGACGGGGGTCTCTGGAAACACCATATATTTT. It specifies CASSPTGVSGNTIYF.

This clone was seen more than once but under ten times. The J gene is TRBJ1-2, the V gene TRBV7-3; maybe TRBD1 (5 bases). CDR1 and CDR2 from the germline V gene are SGHTA and FQGTGA. The V and J ends lost 4 bases and 4 bases respectively, with 13 bases between them. This CDR3 is built from 14 residues. The CDR3 spells CASSSGQALYGYTF. CDR3 sequence (DNA): TGTGCCAGCAGCTCAGGGCAGGCCCTCTATGGCTACACCTTC.

The V gene is TRBV6-5, the J gene TRBJ1-3; TRBD1 matches at 10 bases. The CDR3 has 13 amino acids. J lost 8 bases, V lost 6 bases, and 4 bases had no gene match. CDR1 MNHEY and CDR2 SVGAGI come from the germline V gene. The CDR3 region has the DNA TGTGCCAGCAGGACAGGGGGCTTGGACACCATATATTTT. It encodes CASRTGGLDTIYF.